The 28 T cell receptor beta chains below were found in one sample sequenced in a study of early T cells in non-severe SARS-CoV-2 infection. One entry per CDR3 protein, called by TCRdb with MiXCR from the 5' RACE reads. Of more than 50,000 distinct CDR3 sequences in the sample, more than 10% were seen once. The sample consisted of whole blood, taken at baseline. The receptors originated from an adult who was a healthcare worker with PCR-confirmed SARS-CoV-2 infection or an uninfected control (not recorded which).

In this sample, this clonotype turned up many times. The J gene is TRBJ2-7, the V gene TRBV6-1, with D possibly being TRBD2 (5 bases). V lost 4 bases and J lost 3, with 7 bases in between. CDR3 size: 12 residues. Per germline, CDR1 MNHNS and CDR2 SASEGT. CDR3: CASSGGGYEQYF. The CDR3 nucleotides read TGTGCCAGCAGTGGTGGAGGCTACGAGCAGTACTTC.

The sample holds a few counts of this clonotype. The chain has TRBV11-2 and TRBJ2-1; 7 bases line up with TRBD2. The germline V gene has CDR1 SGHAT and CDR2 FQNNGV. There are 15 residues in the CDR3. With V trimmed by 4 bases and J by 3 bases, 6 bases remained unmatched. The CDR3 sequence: CASSYASSGYNEQFF. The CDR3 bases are TGTGCCAGCAGCTATGCGTCTAGCGGCTACAATGAGCAGTTCTTC. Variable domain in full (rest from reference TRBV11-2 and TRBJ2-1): EAGVAQSPRYKIIEKRQSVAFWCNPISGHATLYWYQQILGQGPKLLIQFQNNGVVDDSQLPKDRFSAERLKGVDSTLKIQPAKLEDSAVYLCASSYASSGYNEQFFGPGTRLTVL.

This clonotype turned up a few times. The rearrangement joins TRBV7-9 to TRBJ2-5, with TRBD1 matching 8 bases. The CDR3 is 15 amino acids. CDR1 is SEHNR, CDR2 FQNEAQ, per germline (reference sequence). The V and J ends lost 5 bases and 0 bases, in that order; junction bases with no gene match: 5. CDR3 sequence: CASSPRTGYQETQYF. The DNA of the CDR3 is TGTGCCAGCAGCCCCCGGACAGGGTACCAAGAGACCCAGTACTTC.

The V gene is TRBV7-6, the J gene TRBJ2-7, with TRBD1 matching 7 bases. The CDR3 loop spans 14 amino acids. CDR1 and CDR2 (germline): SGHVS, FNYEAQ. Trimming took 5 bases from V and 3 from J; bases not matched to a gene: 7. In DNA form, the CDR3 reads TGTGCCAGCAGCCCGGGGACAGTAAACTACGAGCAGTACTTC. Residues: CASSPGTVNYEQYF.

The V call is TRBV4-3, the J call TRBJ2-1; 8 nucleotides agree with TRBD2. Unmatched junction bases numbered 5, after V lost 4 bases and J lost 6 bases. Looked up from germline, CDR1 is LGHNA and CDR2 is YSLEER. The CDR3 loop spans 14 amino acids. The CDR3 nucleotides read TGCGCCAGCAGCCCCATGAGCGGGAGCAATGAGCAGTTCTTC. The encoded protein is CASSPMSGSNEQFF.

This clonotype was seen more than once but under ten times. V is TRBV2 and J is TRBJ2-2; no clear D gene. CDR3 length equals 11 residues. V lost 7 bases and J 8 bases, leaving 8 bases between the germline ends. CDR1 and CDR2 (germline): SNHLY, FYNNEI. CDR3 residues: CASTYWGELFF. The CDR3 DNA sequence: TGTGCCAGCACCTACTGGGGGGAGCTGTTTTTT.

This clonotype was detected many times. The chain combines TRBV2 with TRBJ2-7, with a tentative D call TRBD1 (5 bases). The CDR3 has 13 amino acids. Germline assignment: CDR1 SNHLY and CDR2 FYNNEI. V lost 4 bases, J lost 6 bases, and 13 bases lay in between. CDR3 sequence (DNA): TGTGCCAGCAGTGTATATTCCAGGGTCGAGCAGTACTTC. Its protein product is CASSVYSRVEQYF. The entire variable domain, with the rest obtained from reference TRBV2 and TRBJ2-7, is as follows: EPEVTQTPSHQVTQMGQEVILRCVPISNHLYFYWYRQILGQKVEFLVSFYNNEISEKSEIFDDQFSVERPDGSNFTLKIRSTKLEDSAMYFCASSVYSRVEQYFGPGTRLTVT.

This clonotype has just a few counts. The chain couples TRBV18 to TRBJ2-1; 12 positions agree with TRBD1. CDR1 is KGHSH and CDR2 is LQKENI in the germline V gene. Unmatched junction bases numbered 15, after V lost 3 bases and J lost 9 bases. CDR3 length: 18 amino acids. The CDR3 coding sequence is TGTGCCAGCTCACCTCTCCTATACCGGGACAGGGGGCGAGGTGAGCAGTTCTTC. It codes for CASSPLLYRDRGRGEQFF.

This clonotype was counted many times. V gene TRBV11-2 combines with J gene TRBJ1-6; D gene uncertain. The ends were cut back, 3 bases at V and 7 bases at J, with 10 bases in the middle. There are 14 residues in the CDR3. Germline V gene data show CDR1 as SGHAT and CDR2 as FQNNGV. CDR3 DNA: TGTGCCAGCAGCTTGTCCGCAGCAAATTCACCCCTCCACTTT. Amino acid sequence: CASSLSAANSPLHF.

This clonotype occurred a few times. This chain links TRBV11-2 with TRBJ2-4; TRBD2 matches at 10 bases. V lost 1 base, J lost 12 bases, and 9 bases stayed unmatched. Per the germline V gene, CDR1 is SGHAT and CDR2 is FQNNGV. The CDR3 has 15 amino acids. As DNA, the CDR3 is TGTGCCAGCAGCTTAGCTAGCGGGAGAATCAGCGCTCAGTACTTC. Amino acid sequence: CASSLASGRISAQYF.

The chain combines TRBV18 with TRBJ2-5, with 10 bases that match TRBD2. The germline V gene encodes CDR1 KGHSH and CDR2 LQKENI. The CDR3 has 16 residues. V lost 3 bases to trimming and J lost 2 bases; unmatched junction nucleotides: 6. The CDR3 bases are TGTGCCAGCTCACCTCAGGTAGCGGGAGGTCAAGAGACCCAGTACTTC. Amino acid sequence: CASSPQVAGGQETQYF.

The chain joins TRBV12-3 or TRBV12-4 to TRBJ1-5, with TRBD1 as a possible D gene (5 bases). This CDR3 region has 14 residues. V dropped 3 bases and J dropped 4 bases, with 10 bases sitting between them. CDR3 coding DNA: TGTGCCAGCAGTTTGGGGCAACAGAATCAGCCCCAGCATTTT. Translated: CASSLGQQNQPQHF.

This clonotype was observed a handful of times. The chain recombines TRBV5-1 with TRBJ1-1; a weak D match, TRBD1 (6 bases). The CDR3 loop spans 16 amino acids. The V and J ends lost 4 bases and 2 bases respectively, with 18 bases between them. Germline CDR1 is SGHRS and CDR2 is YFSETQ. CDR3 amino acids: CASSHGHRDLNTEAFF. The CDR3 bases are TGCGCCAGCAGCCACGGACACAGGGACTTAAACACTGAAGCTTTCTTT.

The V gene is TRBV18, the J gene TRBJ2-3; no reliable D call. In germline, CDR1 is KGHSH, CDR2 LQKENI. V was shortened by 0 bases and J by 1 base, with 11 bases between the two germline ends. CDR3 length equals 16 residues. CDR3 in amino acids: CASSPPMLTGTDTQYF. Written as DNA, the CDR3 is TGTGCCAGCTCACCACCGATGCTGACGGGCACAGATACGCAGTATTTT. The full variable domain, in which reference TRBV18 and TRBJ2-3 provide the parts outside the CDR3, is NAGVMQNPRHLVRRRGQEARLRCSPMKGHSHVYWYRQLPEEGLKFMVYLQKENIIDESGMPKERFSAEFPKEGPSILRIQQVVRGDSAAYFCASSPPMLTGTDTQYFGPGTRLTVL.

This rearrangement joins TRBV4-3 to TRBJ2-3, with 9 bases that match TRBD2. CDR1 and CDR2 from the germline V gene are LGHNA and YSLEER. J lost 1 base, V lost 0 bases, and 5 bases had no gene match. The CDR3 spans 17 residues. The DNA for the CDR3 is TGCGCCAGCAGCCAAGAATGGCTAGCGGGGCGCACAGATACGCAGTATTTT. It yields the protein CASSQEWLAGRTDTQYF.

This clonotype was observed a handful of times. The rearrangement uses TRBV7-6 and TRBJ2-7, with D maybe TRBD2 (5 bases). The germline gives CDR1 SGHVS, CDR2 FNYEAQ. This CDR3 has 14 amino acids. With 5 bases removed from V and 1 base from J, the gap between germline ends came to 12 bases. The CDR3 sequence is CASSHDLASYEQYF. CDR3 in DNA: TGTGCCAGCAGCCATGACTTAGCGTCCTACGAGCAGTACTTC.

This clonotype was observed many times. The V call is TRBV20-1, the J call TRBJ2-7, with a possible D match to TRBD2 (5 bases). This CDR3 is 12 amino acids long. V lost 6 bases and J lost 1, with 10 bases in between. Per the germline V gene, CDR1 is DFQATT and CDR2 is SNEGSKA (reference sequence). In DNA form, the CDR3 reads TGCAGTGCGGGAGTCAGATCCTACGAGCAGTACTTC. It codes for CSAGVRSYEQYF.

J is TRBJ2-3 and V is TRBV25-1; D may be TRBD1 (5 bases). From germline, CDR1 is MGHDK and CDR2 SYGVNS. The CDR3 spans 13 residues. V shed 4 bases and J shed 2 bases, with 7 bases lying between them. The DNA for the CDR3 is TGTGCCAGCAGTGTAGGGGACACAGATACGCAGTATTTT. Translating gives CASSVGDTDTQYF.

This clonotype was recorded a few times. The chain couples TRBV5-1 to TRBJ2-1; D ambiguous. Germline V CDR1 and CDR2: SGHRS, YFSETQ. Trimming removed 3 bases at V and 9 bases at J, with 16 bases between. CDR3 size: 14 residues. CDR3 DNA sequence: TGCGCCAGCAGCTCGCCGACCGGTAAGCGTGAGCAGTTCTTC. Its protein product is CASSSPTGKREQFF. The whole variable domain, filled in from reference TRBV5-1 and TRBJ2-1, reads KAGVTQTPRYLIKTRGQQVTLSCSPISGHRSVSWYQQTPGQGLQFLFEYFSETQRNKGNFPGRFSGRQFSNSRSEMNVSTLELGDSALYLCASSSPTGKREQFFGPGTRLTVL.

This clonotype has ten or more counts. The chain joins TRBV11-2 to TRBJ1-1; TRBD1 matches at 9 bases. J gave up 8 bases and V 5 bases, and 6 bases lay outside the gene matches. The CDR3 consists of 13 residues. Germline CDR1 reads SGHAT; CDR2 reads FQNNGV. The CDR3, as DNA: TGTGCCAGCAGCCGCTCAACAGGGGGCGAAGCTTTCTTT. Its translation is CASSRSTGGEAFF.

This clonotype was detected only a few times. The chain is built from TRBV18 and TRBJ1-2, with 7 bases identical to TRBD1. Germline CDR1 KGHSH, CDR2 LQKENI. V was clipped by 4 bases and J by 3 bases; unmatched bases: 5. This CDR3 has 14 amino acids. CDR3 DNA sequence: TGTGCCAGCTCACTTAATGACAGGGACTATGGCTACACCTTC. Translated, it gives CASSLNDRDYGYTF.

CDR3: CASSSIAASYEQYF. DNA for the CDR3: TGTGCCAGCAGCTCCATAGCTGCCTCCTACGAGCAGTACTTC. The J gene is TRBJ2-7, the V gene TRBV7-2; D call uncertain. This CDR3 spans 14 amino acids. Trimming took off 4 bases at V and 0 bases at J, with 10 bases between the two ends. Germline CDR1 is SGHTA and CDR2 is FQGNSA.

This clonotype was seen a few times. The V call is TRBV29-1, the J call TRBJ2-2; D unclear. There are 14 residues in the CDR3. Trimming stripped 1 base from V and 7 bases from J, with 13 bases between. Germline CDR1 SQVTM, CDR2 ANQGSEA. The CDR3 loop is CSVEVDERGGELFF. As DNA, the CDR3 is TGCAGCGTTGAAGTGGACGAGCGAGGCGGGGAGCTGTTTTTT.

CDR3 in amino acids: CAISTGHTYEQYF. For the CDR3, the DNA is TGTGCCATCAGTACGGGACATACCTACGAGCAGTACTTC. The chain is built from TRBV10-3 and TRBJ2-7, with D perhaps TRBD1 (6 bases). Germline V gene sequence: CDR1 ENHRY, CDR2 SYGVKD. The CDR3 extends over 13 amino acids. V gave up 5 bases and J gave up 2 bases, with 10 bases separating them.

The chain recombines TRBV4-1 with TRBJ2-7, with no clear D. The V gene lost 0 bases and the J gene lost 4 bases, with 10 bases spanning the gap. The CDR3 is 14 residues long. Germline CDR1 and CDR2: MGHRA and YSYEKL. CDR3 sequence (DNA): TGCGCCAGCAGCCAAGATCGTGGACCATACGAGCAGTACTTC. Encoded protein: CASSQDRGPYEQYF.

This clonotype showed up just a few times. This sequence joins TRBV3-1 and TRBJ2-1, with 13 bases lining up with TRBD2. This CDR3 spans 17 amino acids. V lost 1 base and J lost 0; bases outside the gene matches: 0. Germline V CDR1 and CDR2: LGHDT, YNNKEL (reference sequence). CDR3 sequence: CASSQGTSGSSYNEQFF. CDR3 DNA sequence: TGTGCCAGCAGCCAAGGGACTAGCGGGAGCTCCTACAATGAGCAGTTCTTC.

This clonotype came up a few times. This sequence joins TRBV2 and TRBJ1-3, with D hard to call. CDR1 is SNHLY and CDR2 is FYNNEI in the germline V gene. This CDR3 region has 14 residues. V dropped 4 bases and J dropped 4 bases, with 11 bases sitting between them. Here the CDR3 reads CASSVTLSGNTIYF. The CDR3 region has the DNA TGTGCCAGCAGTGTTACGTTATCAGGAAACACCATATATTTT.

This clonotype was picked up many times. The CDR3 loop is CAISGGMYSSSYNEQFF. DNA of the CDR3: TGTGCCATCAGTGGAGGAATGTACTCGAGCTCCTACAATGAGCAGTTCTTC. This chain uses TRBV10-3 with TRBJ2-1, with unresolved D. The CDR3 contains 17 residues. V shed 4 bases and J shed 0 bases, with 16 bases lying between them. The V gene's germline CDR1 is ENHRY and CDR2 SYGVKD.